The 2 T cell receptor beta chains below were found in one sample sequenced in a study of T cells expressing NK-cell markers. TCRdb reprocessed the 5' RACE reads; each CDR3 protein has one entry and no DNA is given. The table lists 550,000 to 600,000 distinct CDR3 sequences. Sequencing input: blood T cells: a sorted CD56 or NKG2C T cell subset, CD4+ or CD8+ T cells, or bulk PBMC T cells (not recorded which). The receptors were sampled from a man in his late teens or twenties in good health.

This chain connects TRBV29-1 to TRBJ1-4; TCRdb's D gene call, TRBD1, goes unchecked for lack of DNA. The CDR3 extends over 13 amino acids. Germline CDR1 SQVTM, CDR2 ANQGSEA. CDR3 loop: CSVPQAGGEKLFF.

This rearrangement joins TRBV24-1 to TRBJ2-1; the D gene TCRdb calls, TRBD1, cannot be checked with no DNA. This CDR3 has 13 amino acids. Per germline, CDR1 KGHDR and CDR2 SFDVKD. The CDR3 sequence: CATSDPGDGKQFF.